The TCR beta chain under discussion was sequenced for a study of T cells after yellow fever vaccination. Turning to the study itself: Preparation used SMART-Seq v4 Ultra Low Input for the low-cell-number fractions. General study points: A faster peak, day 5 versus 15, was reached by the weaker secondary response.

The CDR3 extends over 18 amino acids. CDR1 is ENHRY and CDR2 is SYGVKD in the germline V gene. V lost 0 bases, J lost 0 bases, and 17 bases lay in between. 5'RACE template switching produced TCR cDNA carrying a universal primer site and UMIs. TCRdb fed the 5' RACE reads into MiXCR, producing one record per CDR3 protein. The sample has about 130,000 distinct CDR3 sequences, approximately 9% seen once; the top ten hold roughly 43%. This clonotype was recorded a few times. Its antigen is unknown. The sequencing here drew on CD8+ T cells sorted from PBMCs, taken on the day of the yellow fever booster vaccination. The chain links TRBV10-3 to TRBJ2-5, with D perhaps TRBD1 (5 bases). This clonotype originated in a man younger than 30 who received the YFV17D yellow fever vaccine. CDR3 region: CAISESEKGRSDQETQYF. The CDR3 bases are TGTGCCATCAGTGAGTCGGAAAAGGGGCGTTCGGACCAAGAGACCCAGTACTTC.